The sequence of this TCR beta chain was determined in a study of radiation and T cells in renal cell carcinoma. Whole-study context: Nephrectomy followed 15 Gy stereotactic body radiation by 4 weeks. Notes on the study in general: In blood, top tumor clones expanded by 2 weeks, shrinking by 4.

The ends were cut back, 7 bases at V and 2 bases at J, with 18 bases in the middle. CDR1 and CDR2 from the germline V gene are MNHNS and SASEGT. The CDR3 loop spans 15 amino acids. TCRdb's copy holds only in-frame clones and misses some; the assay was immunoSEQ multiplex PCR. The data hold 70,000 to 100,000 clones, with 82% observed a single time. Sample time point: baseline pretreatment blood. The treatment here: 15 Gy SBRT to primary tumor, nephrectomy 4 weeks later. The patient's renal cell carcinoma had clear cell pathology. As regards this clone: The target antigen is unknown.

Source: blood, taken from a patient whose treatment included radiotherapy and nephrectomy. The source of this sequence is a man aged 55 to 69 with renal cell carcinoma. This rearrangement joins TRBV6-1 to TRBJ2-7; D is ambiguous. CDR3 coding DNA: TGTGCCAGCACCCCTATGGAGACGTCAACCTACGAGCAGTACTTC. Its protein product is CASTPMETSTYEQYF.